This TCR beta chain comes out of a study of blood T cells in healthy people across ages. Trimming left V 0 bases short and J 0 bases short, with 17 bases between. The CDR3 extends over 17 amino acids. Germline values: CDR1 DFQATT, CDR2 SNEGSKA (reference sequence). A sample-barcoded 5' primer and a J-beta primer mix were used in a second PCR of roughly 7 to 11 cycles. MiXCR, applied by TCRdb to the 5' RACE reads, yields one record per CDR3 protein. In the table there are around 670,000 distinct CDR3 sequences, 25% to 30% of which are singletons. This clonotype was counted many times. The chain uses TRBV20-1 and TRBJ2-5; TRBD2 is a possible D gene (5 bases). The sequencing sample was made of blood. This clonotype was obtained from an elderly woman in good health. The CDR3, as DNA: TGCAGTGCTAGAGAATTAGCCGCTACTAGGTACCAAGAGACCCAGTACTTC. This translates into CSARELAATRYQETQYF.